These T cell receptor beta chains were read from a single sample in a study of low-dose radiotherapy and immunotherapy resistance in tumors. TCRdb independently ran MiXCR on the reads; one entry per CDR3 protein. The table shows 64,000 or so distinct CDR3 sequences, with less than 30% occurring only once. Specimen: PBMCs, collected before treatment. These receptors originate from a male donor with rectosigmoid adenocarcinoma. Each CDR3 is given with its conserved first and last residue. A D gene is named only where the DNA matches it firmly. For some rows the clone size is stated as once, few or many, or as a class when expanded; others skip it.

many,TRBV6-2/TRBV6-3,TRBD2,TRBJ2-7,TGTGCCAGCAGTTTACTAGCGGACAAAGGGTACGAGCAGTACTTC,CASSLLADKGYEQYF
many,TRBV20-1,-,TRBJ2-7,TGCAGTGCTAGAGATCGGACACTGAGCTCCTACGAGCAGTACTTC,CSARDRTLSSYEQYF
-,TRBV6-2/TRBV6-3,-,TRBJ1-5,TGTGCCAGCAGTTATATCTTGGAGGATCAGCCCCAGCATTTT,CASSYILEDQPQHF
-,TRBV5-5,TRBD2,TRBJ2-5,TGTGCCAGCAAGCCTAGACTAGCGTCGGGACAAGAGACCCAGTACTTC,CASKPRLASGQETQYF
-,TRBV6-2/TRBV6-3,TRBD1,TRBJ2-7,TGTGCCAGCAGTTACTCATCAGGGGGCTCCTACGAGCAGTACTTC,CASSYSSGGSYEQYF
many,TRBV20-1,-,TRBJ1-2,TGCAGTGCTCCGGAAGGGCTGGTTGGCTACACCTTC,CSAPEGLVGYTF
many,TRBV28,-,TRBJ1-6,TGTGCCAGCAGTACACAGAAGGCCCCCTTTAATTCACCCCTCCACTTT,CASSTQKAPFNSPLHF
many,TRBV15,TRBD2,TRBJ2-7,TGTGCCACCAGCAGTCCGGGACTAGCGGCCTACGAGCAGTACTTC,CATSSPGLAAYEQYF
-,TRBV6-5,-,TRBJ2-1,TGTGCCAGCAGTGAAGTAAACAGATTCAGGGAGCAGTTCTTC,CASSEVNRFREQFF
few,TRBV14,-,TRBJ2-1,TGTGCCAGCAGCCAAGCCTATGAGCAGTTCTTC,CASSQAYEQFF
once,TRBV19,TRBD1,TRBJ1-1,TGTGCCAGTAGTATCGACAGGGACACTGAAGCTTTCTTT,CASSIDRDTEAFF
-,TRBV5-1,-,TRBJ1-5,TGCGCCAGCAGCCCCGGGGACCGGGCTCAGCCCCAGCATTTT,CASSPGDRAQPQHF
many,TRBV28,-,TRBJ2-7,TGTGCCACCGACCCCCGGCAGGGAAACTACGAGCAGTACTTC,CATDPRQGNYEQYF
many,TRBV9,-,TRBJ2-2,TGTGCCAGCAGCGTATGGGCGAACACCGGGGAGCTGTTTTTT,CASSVWANTGELFF
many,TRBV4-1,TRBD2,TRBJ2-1,TGCGCCAGCAGCCAAAGGGAACTAGCGGCCTCCTACAATGAGCAGTTCTTC,CASSQRELAASYNEQFF
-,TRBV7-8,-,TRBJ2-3,TGTGCCAGCAGCTTCGTGGGACACACAGATACGCAGTATTTT,CASSFVGHTDTQYF